These T cell receptor beta chains were read from a single sample in a study of cytomegalovirus exposure and HLA in healthy donors. Profiling relied on immunoSEQ multiplex PCR, and the TCRdb table lists in-frame clones only, not all of them. This table holds more than 120,000 clones, around nine tenths found once. Material: PBMCs. The receptors were sampled from a man between 18 and 35 years old in good health and CMV-seropositive. The CDR3 runs from the conserved cysteine through the conserved F or W. The D gene is left open where the match is weak.

d_call v_call cdr3_aa
TRBD1 TRBV30 CAWSPGGHYGYTF
TRBD2 TRBV19 CASSTSPGGRNEQFF
NA TRBV28 CASSPPAWGRYEQYF
TRBD2 TRBV6-1 CASTSGTSGQETQYF
TRBD1 TRBV10-3 CAISEGTANYGYTF
TRBD1 TRBV6-5 CASSKRTGLTGYTF
NA TRBV4-1 CASSQGSAKNTEAFF
TRBD1 TRBV11-2 CASRHPGQGKTYEQYF
TRBD1 TRBV2 CASSEQGADYGYTF
TRBD1 TRBV6-1 CASSVAGQGFWEQYF
NA TRBV28 CASSYREGYGYTF
TRBD1 TRBV14 CASSQIDSGQLTDTQYF
TRBD1 TRBV11-2 CASSPTGVYEQYF
TRBD1 TRBV7-9 CASRGDRPNTGELFF
NA TRBV18 CASSPNTVRSNQPQHF
NA TRBV5-6 CASSLLAEQYF
TRBD2 TRBV11-1 CASSGWEGYTGELFF
TRBD2 TRBV9 CASSAPSGGSEQFF
TRBD1 TRBV11-2 CASSLGAGQGTNYGYTF
NA TRBV6-1 CASIMSRGNTEAFF
NA TRBV4-1 CASSPSQGTNEKLFF
NA TRBV9 CASSDTVYNEQFF
TRBD1 TRBV12-5 CASATGTGLGQPQHF
NA TRBV2 CASSELAGLNTGELFF
TRBD2 TRBV7-9 CASSLGAGGPSGANVLTF